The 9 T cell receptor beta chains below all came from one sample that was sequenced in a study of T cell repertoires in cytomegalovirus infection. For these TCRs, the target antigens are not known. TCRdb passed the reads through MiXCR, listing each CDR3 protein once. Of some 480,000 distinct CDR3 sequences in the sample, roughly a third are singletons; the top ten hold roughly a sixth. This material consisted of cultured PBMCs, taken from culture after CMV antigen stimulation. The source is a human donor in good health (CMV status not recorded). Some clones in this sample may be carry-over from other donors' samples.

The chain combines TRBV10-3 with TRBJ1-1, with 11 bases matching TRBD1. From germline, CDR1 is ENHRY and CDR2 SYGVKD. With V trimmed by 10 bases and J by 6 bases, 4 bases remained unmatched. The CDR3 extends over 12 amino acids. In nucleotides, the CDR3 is TGTGCCACGGGACAGGGGGAAGCTGAAGCTTTCTTT. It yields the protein CATGQGEAEAFF.

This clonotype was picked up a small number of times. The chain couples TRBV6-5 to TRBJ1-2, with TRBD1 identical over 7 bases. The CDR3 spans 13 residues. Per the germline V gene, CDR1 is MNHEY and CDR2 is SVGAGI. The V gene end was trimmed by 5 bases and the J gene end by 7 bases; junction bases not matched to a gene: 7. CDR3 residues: CASSQQGIGGYTF. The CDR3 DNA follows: TGTGCCAGCAGTCAACAGGGGATTGGTGGCTACACCTTC.

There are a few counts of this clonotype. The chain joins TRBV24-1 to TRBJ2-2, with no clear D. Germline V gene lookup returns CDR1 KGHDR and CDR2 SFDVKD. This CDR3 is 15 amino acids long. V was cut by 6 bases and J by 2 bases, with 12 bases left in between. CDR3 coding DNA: TGTGCCACCAGTTTCGGGTATTCAAACACCGGGGAGCTGTTTTTT. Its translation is CATSFGYSNTGELFF.

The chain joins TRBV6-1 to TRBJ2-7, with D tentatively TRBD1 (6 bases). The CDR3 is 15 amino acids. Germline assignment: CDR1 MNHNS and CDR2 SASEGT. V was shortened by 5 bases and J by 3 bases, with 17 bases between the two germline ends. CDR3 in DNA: TGTGCCAGCAGTTACCGGGCAGGGGTAGGCTACGAGCAGTACGTC. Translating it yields CASSYRAGVGYEQYV.

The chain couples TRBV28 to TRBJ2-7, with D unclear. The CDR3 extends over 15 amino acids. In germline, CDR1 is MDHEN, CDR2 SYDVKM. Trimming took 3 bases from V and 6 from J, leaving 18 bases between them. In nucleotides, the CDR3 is TGTGCCAGCAGTTTGTTTCGGGTATCCTTCTCCGAGCAGTACTTC. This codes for CASSLFRVSFSEQYF.

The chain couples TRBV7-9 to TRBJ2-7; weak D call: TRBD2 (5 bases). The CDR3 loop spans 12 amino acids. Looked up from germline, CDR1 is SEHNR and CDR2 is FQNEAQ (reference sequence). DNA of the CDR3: TGTGCGTGCGGTAACGGGATCTACGAGCAGTACTTC. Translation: CACGNGIYEQYF.

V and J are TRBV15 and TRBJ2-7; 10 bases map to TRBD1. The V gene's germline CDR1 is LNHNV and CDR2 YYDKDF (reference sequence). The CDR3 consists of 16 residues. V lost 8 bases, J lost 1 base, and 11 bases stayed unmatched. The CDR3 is CATGPFGTGESYEQYF. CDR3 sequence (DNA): TGTGCCACCGGTCCGTTCGGGACAGGGGAATCCTACGAGCAGTACTTC. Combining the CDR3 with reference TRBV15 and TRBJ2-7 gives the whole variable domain DAMVIQNPRYQVTQFGKPVTLSCSQTLNHNVMYWYQQKSSQAPKLLFHYYDKDFNNEADTPDNFQSRRPNTSFCFLDIRSPGLGDTAMYLCATGPFGTGESYEQYFGPGTRLTVT.

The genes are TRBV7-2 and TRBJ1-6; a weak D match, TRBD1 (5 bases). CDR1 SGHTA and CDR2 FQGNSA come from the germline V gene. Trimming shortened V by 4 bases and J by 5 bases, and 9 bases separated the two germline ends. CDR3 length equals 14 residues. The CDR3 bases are TGTGCCAGCAGCTCCGGGGCCAATAATTCACCCCTCCACTTT. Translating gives CASSSGANNSPLHF.

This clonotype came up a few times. CDR3 protein: CASSLIGTGANVLTF. The CDR3, as DNA: TGTGCCAGCAGCTTAATCGGGACTGGGGCCAACGTCCTGACTTTC. V and J are TRBV7-2 and TRBJ2-6; a possible D gene is TRBD2 (5 bases). This CDR3 spans 15 amino acids. CDR1 and CDR2 (germline): SGHTA, FQGNSA. Trimming shortened V by 2 bases and J by 2 bases, and 7 bases separated the two germline ends.